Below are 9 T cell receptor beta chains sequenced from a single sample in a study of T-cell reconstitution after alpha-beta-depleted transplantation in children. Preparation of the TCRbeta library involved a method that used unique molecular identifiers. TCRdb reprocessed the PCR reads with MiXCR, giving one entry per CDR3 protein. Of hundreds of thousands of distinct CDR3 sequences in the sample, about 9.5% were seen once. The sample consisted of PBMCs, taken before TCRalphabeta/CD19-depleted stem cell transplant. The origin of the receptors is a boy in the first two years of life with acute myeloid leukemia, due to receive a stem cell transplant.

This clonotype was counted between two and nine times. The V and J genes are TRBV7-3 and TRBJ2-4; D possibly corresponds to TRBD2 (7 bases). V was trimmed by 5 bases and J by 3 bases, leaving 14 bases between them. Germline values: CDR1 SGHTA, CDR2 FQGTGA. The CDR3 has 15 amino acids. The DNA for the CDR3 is TGTGCCAGCAGCCGAAGGGGGGGCGTCAAAAACATTCAGTACTTC. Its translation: CASSRRGGVKNIQYF. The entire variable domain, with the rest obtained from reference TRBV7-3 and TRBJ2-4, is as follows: GAGVSQTPSNKVTEKGKYVELRCDPISGHTALYWYRQSLGQGPEFLIYFQGTGAADDSGLPNDRFFAVRPEGSVSTLKIQRTERGDSAVYLCASSRRGGVKNIQYFGAGTRLSVL.

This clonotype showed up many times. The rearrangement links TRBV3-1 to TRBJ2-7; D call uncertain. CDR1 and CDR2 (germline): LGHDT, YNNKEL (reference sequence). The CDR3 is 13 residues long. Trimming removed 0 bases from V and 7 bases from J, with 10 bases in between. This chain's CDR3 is CASSQDVAWEQYF. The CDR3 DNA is TGTGCCAGCAGCCAAGATGTTGCGTGGGAGCAGTACTTC.

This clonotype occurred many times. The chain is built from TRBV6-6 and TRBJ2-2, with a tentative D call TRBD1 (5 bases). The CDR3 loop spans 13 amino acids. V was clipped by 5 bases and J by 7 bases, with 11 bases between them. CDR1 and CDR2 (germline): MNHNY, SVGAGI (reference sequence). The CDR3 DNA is TGTGCCAGCAGTCCCCAGGGTATCGGGGAGCTGTTTTTT. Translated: CASSPQGIGELFF.

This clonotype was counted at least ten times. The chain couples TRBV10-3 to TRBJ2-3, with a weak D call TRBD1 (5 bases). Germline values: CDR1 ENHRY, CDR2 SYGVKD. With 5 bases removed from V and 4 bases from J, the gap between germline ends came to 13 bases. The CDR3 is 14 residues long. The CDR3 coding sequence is TGTGCCATCAGTCCCCAGGGCACGTCAGATACGCAGTATTTT. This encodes CAISPQGTSDTQYF.

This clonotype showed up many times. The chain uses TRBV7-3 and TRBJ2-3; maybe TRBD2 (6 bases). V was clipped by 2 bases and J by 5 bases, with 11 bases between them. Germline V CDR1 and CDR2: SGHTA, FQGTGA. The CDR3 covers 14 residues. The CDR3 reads CASSLQGGEDTQYF. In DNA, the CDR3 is TGTGCCAGCAGCTTACAGGGAGGAGAAGATACGCAGTATTTT.

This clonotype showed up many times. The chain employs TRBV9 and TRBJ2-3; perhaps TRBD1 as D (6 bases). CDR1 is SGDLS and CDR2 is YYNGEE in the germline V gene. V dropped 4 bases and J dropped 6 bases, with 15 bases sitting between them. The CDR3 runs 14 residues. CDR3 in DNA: TGTGCCAGCAGCCCCCAACAGGGTTGGGATACGCAGTATTTT. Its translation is CASSPQQGWDTQYF.

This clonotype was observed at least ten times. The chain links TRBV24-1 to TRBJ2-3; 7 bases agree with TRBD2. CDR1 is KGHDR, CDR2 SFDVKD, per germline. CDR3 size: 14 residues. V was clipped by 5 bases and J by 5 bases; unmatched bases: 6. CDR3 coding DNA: TGTGCCACCAGTGGGGCGGGGGATAGAGATACGCAGTATTTT. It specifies CATSGAGDRDTQYF.

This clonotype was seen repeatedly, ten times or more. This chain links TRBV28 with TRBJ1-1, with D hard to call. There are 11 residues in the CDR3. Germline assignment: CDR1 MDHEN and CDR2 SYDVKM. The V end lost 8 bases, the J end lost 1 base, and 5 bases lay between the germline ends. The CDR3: CASSPNTEAFF. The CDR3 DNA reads TGTGCCAGCTCACCGAACACTGAAGCTTTCTTT.

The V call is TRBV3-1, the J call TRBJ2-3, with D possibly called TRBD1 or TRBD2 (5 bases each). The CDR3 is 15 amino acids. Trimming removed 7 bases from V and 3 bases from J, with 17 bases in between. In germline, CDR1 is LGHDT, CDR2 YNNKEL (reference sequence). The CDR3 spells CASTKGVARTDTQYF. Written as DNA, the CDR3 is TGTGCCAGCACCAAAGGGGTAGCGAGGACAGATACGCAGTATTTT.